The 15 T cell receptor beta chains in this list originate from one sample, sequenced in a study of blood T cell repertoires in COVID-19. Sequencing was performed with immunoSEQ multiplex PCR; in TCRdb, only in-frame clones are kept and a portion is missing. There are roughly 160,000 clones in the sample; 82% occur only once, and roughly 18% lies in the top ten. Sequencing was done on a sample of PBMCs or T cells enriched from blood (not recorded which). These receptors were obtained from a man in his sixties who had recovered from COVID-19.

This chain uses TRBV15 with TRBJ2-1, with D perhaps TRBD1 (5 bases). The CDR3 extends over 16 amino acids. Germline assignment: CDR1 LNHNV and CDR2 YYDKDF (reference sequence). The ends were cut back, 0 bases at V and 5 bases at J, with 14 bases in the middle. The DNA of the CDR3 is TGTGCCACCAGCAGAGATATTGGTCTAGGGGACAATGAGCAGTTCTTC. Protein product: CATSRDIGLGDNEQFF.

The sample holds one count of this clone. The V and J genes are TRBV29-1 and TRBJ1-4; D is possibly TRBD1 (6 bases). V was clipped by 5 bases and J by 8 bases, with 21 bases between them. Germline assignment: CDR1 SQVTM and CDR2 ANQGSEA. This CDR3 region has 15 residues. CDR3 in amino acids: CSVSGRGDMTEKLFF. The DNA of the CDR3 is TGCAGCGTTTCAGGCAGAGGGGACATGACGGAAAAACTGTTTTTT.

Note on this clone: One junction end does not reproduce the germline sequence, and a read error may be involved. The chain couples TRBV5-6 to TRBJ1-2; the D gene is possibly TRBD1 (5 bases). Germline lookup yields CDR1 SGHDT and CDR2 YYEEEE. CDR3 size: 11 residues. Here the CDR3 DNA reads TGTGCCAGCAGCGCGGGGCCTCGCGGGGCCTTC. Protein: CASSAGPRGAF.

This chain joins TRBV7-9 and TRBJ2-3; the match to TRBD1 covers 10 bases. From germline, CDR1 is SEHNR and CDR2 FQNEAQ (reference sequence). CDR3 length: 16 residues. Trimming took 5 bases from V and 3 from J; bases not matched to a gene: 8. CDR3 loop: CASSRRTGGATDTQYF. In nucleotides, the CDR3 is TGTGCCAGCAGCAGAAGGACAGGGGGGGCGACAGATACGCAGTATTTT.

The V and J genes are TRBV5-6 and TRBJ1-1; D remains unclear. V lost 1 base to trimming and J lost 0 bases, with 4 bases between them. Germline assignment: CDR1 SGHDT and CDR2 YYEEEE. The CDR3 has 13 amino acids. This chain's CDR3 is CASSLTVNTEAFF. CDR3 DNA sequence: TGTGCCAGCAGCTTGACGGTGAACACTGAAGCTTTCTTT.

CDR3: CASSVTAGGHNEQFF. The CDR3 nucleotides are TGTGCCAGCAGCGTAACGGCGGGGGGCCACAATGAGCAGTTCTTC. This sequence joins TRBV5-4 and TRBJ2-1, with TRBD2 matching 8 bases. V was clipped by 4 bases and J by 5 bases; unmatched bases: 8. CDR3 length: 15 amino acids. Germline loops: CDR1 SGHNT, CDR2 YYREEE (reference sequence).

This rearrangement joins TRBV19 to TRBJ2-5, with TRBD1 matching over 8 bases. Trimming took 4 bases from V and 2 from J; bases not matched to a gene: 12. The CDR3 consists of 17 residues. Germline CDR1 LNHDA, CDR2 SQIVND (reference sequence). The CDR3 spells CASSTHPRQGLQETQYF. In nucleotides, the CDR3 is TGTGCCAGTAGTACCCATCCTCGACAGGGGTTACAAGAGACCCAGTACTTC.

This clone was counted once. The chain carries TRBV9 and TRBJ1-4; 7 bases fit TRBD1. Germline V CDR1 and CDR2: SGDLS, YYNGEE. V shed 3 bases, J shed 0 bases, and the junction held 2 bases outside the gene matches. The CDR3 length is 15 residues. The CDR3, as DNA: TGTGCCAGCAGCGACAGGGGCGCAACTAATGAAAAACTGTTTTTT. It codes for CASSDRGATNEKLFF.

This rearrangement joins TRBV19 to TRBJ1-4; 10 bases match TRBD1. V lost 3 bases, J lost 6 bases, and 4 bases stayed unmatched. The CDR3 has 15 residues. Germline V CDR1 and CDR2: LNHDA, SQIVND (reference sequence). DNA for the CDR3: TGTGCCAGTAGTATGACAGGGGGCAGGGATGAAAAACTGTTTTTT. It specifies CASSMTGGRDEKLFF.

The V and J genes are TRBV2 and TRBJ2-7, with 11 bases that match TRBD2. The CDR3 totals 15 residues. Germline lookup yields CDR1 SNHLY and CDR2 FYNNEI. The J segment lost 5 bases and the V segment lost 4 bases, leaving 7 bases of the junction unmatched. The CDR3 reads CASSVTSGMAHEQYF. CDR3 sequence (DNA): TGTGCCAGCAGTGTGACTAGCGGGATGGCTCACGAGCAGTACTTC. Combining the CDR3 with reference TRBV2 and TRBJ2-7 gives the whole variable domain EPEVTQTPSHQVTQMGQEVILRCVPISNHLYFYWYRQILGQKVEFLVSFYNNEISEKSEIFDDQFSVERPDGSNFTLKIRSTKLEDSAMYFCASSVTSGMAHEQYFGPGTRLTVT.

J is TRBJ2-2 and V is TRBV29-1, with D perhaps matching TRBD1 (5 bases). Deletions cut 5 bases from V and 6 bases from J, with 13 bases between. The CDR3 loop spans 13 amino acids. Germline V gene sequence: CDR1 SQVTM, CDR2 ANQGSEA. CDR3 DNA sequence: TGCAGCGTTTCCGACCTAGGGGCCGGGGAGCTGTTTTTT. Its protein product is CSVSDLGAGELFF.

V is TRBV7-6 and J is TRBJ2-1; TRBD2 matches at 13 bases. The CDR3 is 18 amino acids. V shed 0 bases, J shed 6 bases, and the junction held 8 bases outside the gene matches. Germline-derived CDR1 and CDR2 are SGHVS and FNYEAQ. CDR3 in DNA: TGTGCCAGCAGCTTAGCGAGTACTAGCGGGAGGGATTTCAATGAGCAGTTCTTC. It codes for CASSLASTSGRDFNEQFF.

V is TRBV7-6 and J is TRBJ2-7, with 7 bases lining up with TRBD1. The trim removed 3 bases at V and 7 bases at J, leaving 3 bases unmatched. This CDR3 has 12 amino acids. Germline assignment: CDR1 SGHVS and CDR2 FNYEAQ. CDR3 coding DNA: TGTGCCAGCAGCTTCCAGGGGGAGGAGCAGTACTTC. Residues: CASSFQGEEQYF.

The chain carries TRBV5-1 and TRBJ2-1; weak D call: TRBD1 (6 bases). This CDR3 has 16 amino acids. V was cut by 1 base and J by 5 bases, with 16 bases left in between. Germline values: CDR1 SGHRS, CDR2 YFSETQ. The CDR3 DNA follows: TGCGCCAGCAGCTTGCTCGGACAGTCTCGAAACAATGAGCAGTTCTTC. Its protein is CASSLLGQSRNNEQFF.

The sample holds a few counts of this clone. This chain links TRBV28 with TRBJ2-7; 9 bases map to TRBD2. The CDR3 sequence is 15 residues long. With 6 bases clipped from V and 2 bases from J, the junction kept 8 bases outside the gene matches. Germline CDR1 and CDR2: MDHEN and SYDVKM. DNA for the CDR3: TGTGCCAGCAGCCTTAGCGGGGGTTTCACCTACGAGCAGTACTTC. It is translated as CASSLSGGFTYEQYF.